Below, 5 T cell receptor beta chains from the same sample are listed, as sequenced in a study of PD-1 blockade in classical Hodgkin lymphoma. Time point: cycle 4 day 1 (C4D1), after 6 weeks of nivolumab. No patient escaped relapse after autologous stem cell transplantation, and brentuximab vedotin exposure varied. Method: immunoSEQ multiplex PCR; TCRdb's copy keeps in-frame clones and lacks some. The sample includes about 64,000 clones, about 90% of them seen just once. Sequenced here: peripheral blood mononuclear cells (PBMCs), sampled before the fourth cycle of nivolumab. Receptors originate from a human donor with classical Hodgkin lymphoma.

DNA for the CDR3: TGTGCCAGCAGCTTCCTACAGGGAAAGGTCAACACTGAAGCTTTCTTT. Its translation: CASSFLQGKVNTEAFF. V is TRBV7-8 and J is TRBJ1-1; D is perhaps TRBD1 (6 bases). Between the trimmed V and J ends, which lost 3 bases and 2 bases, there was a span of 16 bases. Germline values: CDR1 SGHVS, CDR2 FQNEAQ. The CDR3 has 16 amino acids.

There are a few counts of this clone. The rearrangement joins TRBV6-6 to TRBJ2-7; TRBD1 agrees at 10 bases. Germline loops: CDR1 MNHNY, CDR2 SVGAGI (reference sequence). The CDR3 has 13 residues. V was clipped by 11 bases and J by 9 bases; unmatched bases: 13. In DNA form, the CDR3 reads TGTGCCGGATCCGGGACAGGGGTCCCCCGGCAGTACTTC. This encodes CAGSGTGVPRQYF.

J is TRBJ1-1 and V is TRBV18, with 8 bases aligning to TRBD1. V was clipped by 4 bases and J by 7 bases; unmatched bases: 14. There are 16 residues in the CDR3. Germline V gene sequence: CDR1 KGHSH, CDR2 LQKENI. The CDR3 spells CASSRGEWTGLGEAFF. CDR3 DNA sequence: TGTGCCAGCTCACGGGGTGAATGGACAGGGCTGGGTGAAGCTTTCTTT. Complete variable domain (other parts from reference TRBV18 and TRBJ1-1): NAGVMQNPRHLVRRRGQEARLRCSPMKGHSHVYWYRQLPEEGLKFMVYLQKENIIDESGMPKERFSAEFPKEGPSILRIQQVVRGDSAAYFCASSRGEWTGLGEAFFGQGTRLTVV.

This sequence joins TRBV7-9 and TRBJ2-2, with D possibly matching TRBD1 (5 bases). Trimming took off 1 base at V and 7 bases at J, with 16 bases between the two ends. The CDR3 covers 16 residues. Germline values: CDR1 SEHNR, CDR2 FQNEAQ (reference sequence). The CDR3 is CASSLDGGQGSGELFF. The CDR3 region has the DNA TGTGCCAGCAGCTTAGACGGCGGTCAGGGAAGCGGGGAGCTGTTTTTT.

The chain is built from TRBV5-6 and TRBJ2-3; 10 nucleotides line up with TRBD1. J was trimmed by 5 bases and V by 5 bases; bases with no gene match: 8. The CDR3 is made up of 15 amino acids. The germline V gene has CDR1 SGHDT and CDR2 YYEEEE. The CDR3 here is CASRMTGGVEDTQYF. Here the CDR3 DNA reads TGTGCCAGCAGGATGACAGGGGGCGTTGAAGATACGCAGTATTTT.